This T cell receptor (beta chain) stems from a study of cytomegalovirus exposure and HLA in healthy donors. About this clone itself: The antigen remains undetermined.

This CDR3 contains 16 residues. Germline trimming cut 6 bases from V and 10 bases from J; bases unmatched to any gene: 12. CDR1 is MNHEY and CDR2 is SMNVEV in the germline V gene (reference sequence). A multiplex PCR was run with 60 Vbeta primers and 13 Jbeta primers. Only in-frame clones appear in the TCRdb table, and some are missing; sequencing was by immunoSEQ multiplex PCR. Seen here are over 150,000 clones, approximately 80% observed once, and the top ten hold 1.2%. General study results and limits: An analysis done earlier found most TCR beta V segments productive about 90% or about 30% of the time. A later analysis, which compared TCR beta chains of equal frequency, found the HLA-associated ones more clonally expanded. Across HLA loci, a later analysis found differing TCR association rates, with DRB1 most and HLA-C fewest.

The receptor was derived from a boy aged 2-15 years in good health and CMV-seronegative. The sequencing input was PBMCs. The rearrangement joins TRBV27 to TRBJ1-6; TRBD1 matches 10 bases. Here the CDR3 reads CASRTSPTGGRSPLHF. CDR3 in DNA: TGTGCCAGCAGGACCTCCCCGACAGGGGGCAGGTCACCCCTCCACTTT.